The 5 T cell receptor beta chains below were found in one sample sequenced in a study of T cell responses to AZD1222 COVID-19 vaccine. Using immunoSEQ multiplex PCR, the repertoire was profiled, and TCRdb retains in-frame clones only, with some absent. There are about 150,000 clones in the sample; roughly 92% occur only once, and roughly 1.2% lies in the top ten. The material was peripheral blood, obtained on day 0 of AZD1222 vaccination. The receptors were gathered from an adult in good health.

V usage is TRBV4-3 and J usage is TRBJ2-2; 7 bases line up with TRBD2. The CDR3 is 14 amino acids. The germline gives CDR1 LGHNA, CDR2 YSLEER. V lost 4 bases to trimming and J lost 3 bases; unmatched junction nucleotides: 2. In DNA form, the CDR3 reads TGCGCCAGCAGCCGGGAGGGTTACACCGGGGAGCTGTTTTTT. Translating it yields CASSREGYTGELFF.

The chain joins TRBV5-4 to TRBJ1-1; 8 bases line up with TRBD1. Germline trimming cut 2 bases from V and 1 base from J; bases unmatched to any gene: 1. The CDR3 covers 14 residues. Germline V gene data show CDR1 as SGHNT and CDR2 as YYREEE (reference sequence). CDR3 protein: CASSLTGGNTEAFF. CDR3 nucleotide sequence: TGTGCCAGCAGCTTAACAGGGGGGAACACTGAAGCTTTCTTT.

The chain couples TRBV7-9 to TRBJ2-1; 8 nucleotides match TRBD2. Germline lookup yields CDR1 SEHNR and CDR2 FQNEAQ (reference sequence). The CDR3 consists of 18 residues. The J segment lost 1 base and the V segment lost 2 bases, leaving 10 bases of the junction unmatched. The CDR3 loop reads CASSLLSFGGRSYNEQFF. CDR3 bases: TGTGCCAGCAGCTTACTTTCTTTTGGCGGGAGGTCCTACAATGAGCAGTTCTTC.

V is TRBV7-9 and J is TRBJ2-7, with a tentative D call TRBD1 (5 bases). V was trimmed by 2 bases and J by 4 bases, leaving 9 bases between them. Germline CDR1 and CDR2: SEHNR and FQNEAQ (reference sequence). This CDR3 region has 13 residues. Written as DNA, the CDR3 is TGTGCCAGCAGCTTATCGGCAGGGTACGAGCAGTACGTC. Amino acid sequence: CASSLSAGYEQYV.

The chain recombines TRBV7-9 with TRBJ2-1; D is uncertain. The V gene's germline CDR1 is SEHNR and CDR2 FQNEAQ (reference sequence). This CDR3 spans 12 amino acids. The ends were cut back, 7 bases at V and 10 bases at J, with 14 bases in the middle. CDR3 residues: CASTEESGEQFF. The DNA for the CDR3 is TGTGCCAGCACCGAAGAAAGTGGCGAGCAGTTCTTC.